The source of this TCR beta chain is a study of long-term antiretroviral therapy in people with HIV. The assay, immunoSEQ v3.0, was run at survey level. Assay: immunoSEQ multiplex PCR; the TCRdb copy retains only in-frame clones and omits some. Here the sample spans tens of thousands of clones, 93% being singletons. This CDR3 contains 14 residues. V lost 1 base and J lost 4, with 13 bases in between. Germline values: CDR1 SQVTM, CDR2 ANQGSEA. A word on this clone: No antigen is known for it.

Treatment for every participant with HIV took place in the United States. Study observations and caveats: All time points showed a repertoire dominated by clones expanded before ART. Controls showed broader CDR3 length ranges than did the HIV repertoires. Increased diversity was seen after ART, yet it remained lower than in transplant donor controls.

This chain links TRBV29-1 with TRBJ1-1; D gene uncertain. Here the sequenced sample was unsorted PBMCs, taken almost 6.7 years after starting antiretroviral therapy. This sequence was found in a woman between 40 and 55 years old with HIV. CDR3 DNA: TGCAGCGTTGAAGTCCAGGCGACCGGCACTGAAGCTTTCTTT. The encoded protein is CSVEVQATGTEAFF.